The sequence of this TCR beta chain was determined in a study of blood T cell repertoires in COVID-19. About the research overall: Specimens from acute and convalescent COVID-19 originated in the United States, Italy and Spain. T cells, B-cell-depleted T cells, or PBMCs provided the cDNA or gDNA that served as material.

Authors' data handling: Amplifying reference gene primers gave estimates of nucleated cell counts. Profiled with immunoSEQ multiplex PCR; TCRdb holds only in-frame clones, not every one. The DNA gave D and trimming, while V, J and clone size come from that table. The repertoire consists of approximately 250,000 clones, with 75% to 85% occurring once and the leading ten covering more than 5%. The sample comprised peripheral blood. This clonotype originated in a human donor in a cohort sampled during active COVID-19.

The CDR3 reads CASSFGWGGTYEQYF. The CDR3, as DNA: TGTGCCAGCAGCTTTGGATGGGGAGGAACCTACGAGCAGTACTTC. The genes are TRBV5-5 and TRBJ2-7; TRBD2 is a possible D gene (6 bases). V was pared by 2 bases and J by 2 bases, with 14 bases between. The length of the CDR3 is 15 residues. Germline V gives CDR1 SGHKS, CDR2 YYEKEE (reference sequence).